Presented here are 15 T cell receptor beta chains from one specimen sequenced in a study of T cell responses to AZD1222 COVID-19 vaccine. Repertoires were generated with immunoSEQ multiplex PCR, while TCRdb's copy carries only in-frame clones and drops some. The table shows 100,000 or so clones, with around nine tenths occurring only once. The sample was peripheral blood, taken 28 days after the second AZD1222 dose. Source of these receptors: an adult who received the AZD1222 COVID-19 vaccine.

This rearrangement joins TRBV6-2 or TRBV6-3 to TRBJ2-7; possible D gene TRBD1, 6 bases. Germline V gene data show CDR1 as MNHEY and CDR2 as SVGEGT. Trimming left V 6 bases short and J 0 bases short, with 30 bases between. The CDR3 has 20 amino acids. CDR3 sequence (DNA): TGTGCCAGCAGCCGCCCCCCCCCGACAGGCCACCTAAGGAGCTCCTACGAGCAGTACTTC. It is translated as CASSRPPPTGHLRSSYEQYF.

The chain uses TRBV28 and TRBJ1-1; possibly TRBD1 for D (5 bases). The V gene lost 3 bases and the J gene lost 5 bases, with 10 bases spanning the gap. Germline lookup yields CDR1 MDHEN and CDR2 SYDVKM. This CDR3 has 13 residues. The CDR3 DNA is TGTGCCAGCAGTTTGACAGAGAGAACTGAAGCTTTCTTT. As protein: CASSLTERTEAFF. The full variable domain, in which reference TRBV28 and TRBJ1-1 provide the parts outside the CDR3, is DVKVTQSSRYLVKRTGEKVFLECVQDMDHENMFWYRQDPGLGLRLIYFSYDVKMKEKGDIPEGYSVSREKKERFSLILESASTNQTSMYLCASSLTERTEAFFGQGTRLTVV.

This sequence joins TRBV5-4 and TRBJ2-3; TRBD2 matches 7 bases. CDR1 is SGHNT, CDR2 YYREEE, per germline (reference sequence). The junction had 1 base not matched to a gene; V was cut back by 0 bases and J by 0 bases. This CDR3 has 15 amino acids. Written as DNA, the CDR3 is TGTGCCAGCAGCTTGGTTAGCGGGAGCACAGATACGCAGTATTTT. Encoded protein: CASSLVSGSTDTQYF. The full variable domain, with the rest looked up from reference TRBV5-4 and TRBJ2-3, is ETGVTQSPTHLIKTRGQQVTLRCSSQSGHNTVSWYQQALGQGPQFIFQYYREEENGRGNFPPRFSGLQFPNYSSELNVNALELDDSALYLCASSLVSGSTDTQYFGPGTRLTVL.

The chain couples TRBV13 to TRBJ2-7; 8 nucleotides match TRBD1. The CDR3 loop spans 13 amino acids. With V trimmed by 3 bases and J by 5 bases, 3 bases remained unmatched. Germline values: CDR1 PRHDT, CDR2 FYEKMQ (reference sequence). The CDR3 nucleotides are TGTGCCAGCAGCTTCGACAGGGGTCACGAGCAGTACTTC. Translated: CASSFDRGHEQYF. The full variable domain, its missing parts supplied by reference TRBV13 and TRBJ2-7, is AAGVIQSPRHLIKEKRETATLKCYPIPRHDTVYWYQQGPGQDPQFLISFYEKMQSDKGSIPDRFSAQQFSDYHSELNMSSLELGDSALYFCASSFDRGHEQYFGPGTRLTVT.

J is TRBJ1-1 and V is TRBV13, with TRBD1 matching over 12 bases. The CDR3 length is 16 residues. Germline loops: CDR1 PRHDT, CDR2 FYEKMQ (reference sequence). Losses at the gene ends were 5 bases for V and 3 bases for J; bases not matched to a gene: 7. As DNA, the CDR3 is TGTGCCAGCAGCATCGGGACAGGGGGCGGTTACACTGAAGCTTTCTTT. Its translation: CASSIGTGGGYTEAFF.

The chain recombines TRBV7-6 with TRBJ2-3, with 13 bases that match TRBD2. With V trimmed by 3 bases and J by 5 bases, 2 bases remained unmatched. This CDR3 is built from 15 residues. CDR1 and CDR2 (germline): SGHVS, FNYEAQ. In DNA, the CDR3 is TGTGCCAGCAGCTTCGGGACTAGCGGGATAGATACGCAGTATTTT. Translated: CASSFGTSGIDTQYF.

The chain joins TRBV29-1 to TRBJ1-1; D perhaps matches TRBD1 (5 bases). The CDR3 runs to 13 residues. Germline lookup yields CDR1 SQVTM and CDR2 ANQGSEA. V was trimmed by 7 bases and J by 0 bases, leaving 12 bases between them. The CDR3 nucleotides read TGCAGCGCACAGACAGTGATGAACACTGAAGCTTTCTTT. Translating it yields CSAQTVMNTEAFF.

The genes are TRBV7-9 and TRBJ2-7, with 12 bases that match TRBD2. The CDR3 totals 17 residues. Per germline, CDR1 SEHNR and CDR2 FQNEAQ (reference sequence). J lost 2 bases, V lost 6 bases, and 11 bases had no gene match. The CDR3 sequence is CASSSGLASGRAYEQYF. The CDR3 DNA reads TGTGCCAGCAGTTCTGGACTGGCTAGCGGGAGGGCCTACGAGCAGTACTTC.

The gene calls are TRBV5-4 and TRBJ2-7, with 8 nucleotides matching TRBD1. Germline trimming cut 5 bases from V and 4 bases from J; bases unmatched to any gene: 11. This CDR3 has 15 residues. CDR1 is SGHNT and CDR2 is YYREEE in the germline V gene (reference sequence). The CDR3 protein is CASSKPGQVEYEQYF. The CDR3, as DNA: TGTGCCAGCAGTAAACCGGGACAGGTTGAATACGAGCAGTACTTC.

This clone occurred once. V is TRBV7-9 and J is TRBJ1-4; the match to TRBD1 covers 8 bases. V trimming: 3 bases; J trimming: 11 bases; junction bases outside the gene matches: 5. The germline V gene encodes CDR1 SEHNR and CDR2 FQNEAQ (reference sequence). CDR3 length: 13 amino acids. In DNA, the CDR3 is TGTGCCAGCAGCTTGACAGGGGAGGGGAAACTGTTTTTT. It encodes CASSLTGEGKLFF.

This rearrangement joins TRBV28 to TRBJ2-2; 8 bases agree with TRBD1. The CDR3 length is 16 residues. CDR1 and CDR2 (germline): MDHEN, SYDVKM. Trimming cost V 3 bases and J 6 bases; bases outside gene matches: 9. The CDR3 loop reads CASSFWRTGSSGELFF. CDR3 DNA: TGTGCCAGCAGTTTTTGGCGGACAGGGTCATCCGGGGAGCTGTTTTTT.

The CDR3 region is CASSQLNYAGGEFHQPQHF. The CDR3 DNA reads TGCGCCAGCAGCCAACTGAATTACGCAGGGGGCGAATTTCATCAGCCCCAGCATTTT. J is TRBJ1-5 and V is TRBV4-1; 8 nucleotides align to TRBD1. V lost 2 bases and J lost 5; bases outside the gene matches: 17. The CDR3 has 19 amino acids. CDR1 is MGHRA and CDR2 is YSYEKL in the germline V gene.

The V and J genes are TRBV30 and TRBJ2-2; 7 bases fit TRBD2. V shed 6 bases, J shed 6 bases, and the junction held 4 bases outside the gene matches. This CDR3 region has 12 residues. Germline V gene sequence: CDR1 GTSNPN, CDR2 SVGIG (reference sequence). In DNA form, the CDR3 reads TGTGCCTGCATGACTAGCCCCGGGGAGCTGTTTTTT. It encodes CACMTSPGELFF. The complete variable domain, with remaining parts taken from reference TRBV30 and TRBJ2-2, reads SQTIHQWPATLVQPVGSPLSLECTVEGTSNPNLYWYRQAAGRGLQLLFYSVGIGQISSEVPQNLSASRPQDRQFILSSKKLLLSDSGFYLCACMTSPGELFFGEGSRLTVL.

This sequence joins TRBV28 and TRBJ2-5; no reliable D call. The CDR3 contains 13 residues. Trimming pared 6 bases from V and 4 bases from J, leaving 12 bases between. Germline CDR1 and CDR2: MDHEN and SYDVKM. CDR3 loop: CASSSWVGETQYF. In DNA form, the CDR3 reads TGTGCCAGCAGCTCTTGGGTCGGAGAGACCCAGTACTTC.

This chain links TRBV5-4 with TRBJ2-7, with 10 bases lining up with TRBD2. There are 14 residues in the CDR3. CDR1 SGHNT and CDR2 YYREEE come from the germline V gene (reference sequence). The J segment lost 2 bases and the V segment lost 4 bases, leaving 3 bases of the junction unmatched. The CDR3 region is CASSKAGGPYEQYF. The CDR3, as DNA: TGTGCCAGCAGCAAAGCGGGAGGGCCCTACGAGCAGTACTTC.